Below are 9 T cell receptor beta chains sequenced from a single sample in a study of STAT3 mutations in large granular lymphocyte leukemia. Study-wide results and caveats: At least one immunodominant TCR beta clonotype appeared in every T-cell large granular lymphocyte leukemia patient.

The table came from immunoSEQ multiplex PCR; TCRdb's copy has only in-frame clones and leaves some out. This sample yields about 40,000 clones, of which about 88% are seen a single time; 0.4% to 0.55% belongs to the top ten. These receptors' antigens are unknown. The sequencing input was PBMCs. The receptor source for this set is a human donor with T large granular lymphocyte leukemia. Some clones in this sample may be carry-over from other donors' samples.

The chain carries TRBV6-1 and TRBJ1-6; D not certain. The length of the CDR3 is 15 residues. The germline V and J ends were trimmed by 3 bases and 6 bases, with 12 bases remaining between them. Per the germline V gene, CDR1 is MNHNS and CDR2 is SASEGT. The CDR3 reads CASSEGTPANSPLHF. CDR3 coding DNA: TGTGCCAGCAGTGAGGGAACACCAGCTAATTCACCCCTCCACTTT.

This clone was counted only a few times. V usage is TRBV15 and J usage is TRBJ1-5; D gene ambiguous. Germline loops: CDR1 LNHNV, CDR2 YYDKDF (reference sequence). Trimming took off 1 base at V and 6 bases at J, with 7 bases between the two ends. The CDR3 contains 13 residues. The CDR3 protein is CATSRGMGQPQHF. For the CDR3, the DNA is TGTGCCACCAGCAGAGGGATGGGTCAGCCCCAGCATTTT.

J is TRBJ2-2 and V is TRBV30; D is possibly TRBD1 or TRBD2 (5 bases each). CDR1 is GTSNPN and CDR2 is SVGIG in the germline V gene (reference sequence). The CDR3 extends over 16 amino acids. V was cut by 2 bases and J by 1 base, with 14 bases left in between. This CDR3 reads CAWSKPGQVNTGELFF. CDR3 nucleotides: TGTGCCTGGAGTAAGCCGGGGCAGGTGAACACCGGGGAGCTGTTTTTT.

The rearrangement joins TRBV18 to TRBJ1-2; no firm D call. V gave up 0 bases and J gave up 8 bases, with 13 bases separating them. Germline V lookup: CDR1 KGHSH, CDR2 LQKENI. There are 14 residues in the CDR3. Here the CDR3 DNA reads TGTGCCAGCTCACCACCGTCCGGGGTGAGCGGCTACACCTTC. It translates to CASSPPSGVSGYTF.

The CDR3 protein is CASAPGSGEQYV. CDR3 nucleotide sequence: TGCGCCAGCGCCCCAGGATCCGGCGAGCAGTACGTC. V and J are TRBV5-1 and TRBJ2-7; D ambiguous. The CDR3 is made up of 12 amino acids. The V end was cut by 7 bases, the J end by 6 bases, with 14 bases between. From germline, CDR1 is SGHRS and CDR2 YFSETQ.

This sequence joins TRBV14 and TRBJ1-1; TRBD1 matches 7 bases. The CDR3 length is 13 residues. CDR1 and CDR2 (germline): SGHDN, FVKESK. The V segment lost 0 bases and the J segment 10 bases; nucleotides outside the gene matches: 5. The CDR3 loop is CASSQEVRGTAFF. In nucleotides, the CDR3 is TGTGCCAGCAGCCAAGAGGTCAGGGGGACAGCTTTCTTT.

The genes are TRBV30 and TRBJ1-6; 7 positions match TRBD1. J was trimmed by 0 bases and V by 0 bases; bases with no gene match: 5. The CDR3 sequence is 17 residues long. Germline CDR1 reads GTSNPN; CDR2 reads SVGIG (reference sequence). DNA of the CDR3: TGTGCCTGGAGTGTACAGAACAGGGGCTCCTATAATTCACCCCTCCACTTT. Translation gives CAWSVQNRGSYNSPLHF.

The chain couples TRBV5-6 to TRBJ2-7, with 7 bases lining up with TRBD2. The junction had 11 bases not matched to a gene; V was cut back by 2 bases and J by 0 bases. Germline CDR1 reads SGHDT; CDR2 reads YYEEEE. The CDR3 extends over 17 amino acids. CDR3 residues: CASSFRLALDRSYEQYF. The DNA for the CDR3 is TGTGCCAGCAGCTTCCGACTAGCACTCGACCGCTCCTACGAGCAGTACTTC.

The chain couples TRBV6-1 to TRBJ2-5; no reliable D call. The CDR3 is 14 amino acids. V lost 0 bases and J lost 5, with 10 bases in between. Germline V lookup: CDR1 MNHNS, CDR2 SASEGT. CDR3 region: CASSEAGSGETQYF. For the CDR3, the DNA is TGTGCCAGCAGTGAAGCTGGTTCCGGGGAGACCCAGTACTTC.